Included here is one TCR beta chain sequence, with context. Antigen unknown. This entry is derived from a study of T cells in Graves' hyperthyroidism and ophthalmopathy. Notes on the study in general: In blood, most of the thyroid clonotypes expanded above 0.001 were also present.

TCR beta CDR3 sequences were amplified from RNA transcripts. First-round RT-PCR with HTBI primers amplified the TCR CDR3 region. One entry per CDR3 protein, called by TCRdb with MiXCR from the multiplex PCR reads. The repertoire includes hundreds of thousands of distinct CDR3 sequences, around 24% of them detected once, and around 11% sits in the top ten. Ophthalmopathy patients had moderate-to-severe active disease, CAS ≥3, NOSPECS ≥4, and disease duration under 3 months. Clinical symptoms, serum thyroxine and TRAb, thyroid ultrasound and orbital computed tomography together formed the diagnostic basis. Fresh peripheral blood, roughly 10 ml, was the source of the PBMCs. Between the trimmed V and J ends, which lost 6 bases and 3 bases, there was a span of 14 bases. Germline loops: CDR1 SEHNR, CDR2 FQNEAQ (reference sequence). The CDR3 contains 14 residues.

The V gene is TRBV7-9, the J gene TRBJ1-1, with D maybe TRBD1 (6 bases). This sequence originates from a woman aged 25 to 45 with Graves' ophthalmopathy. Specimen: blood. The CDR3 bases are TGTGCCAGCAGTTGGGGGCTGGGAGACACTGAAGCTTTCTTT. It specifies CASSWGLGDTEAFF. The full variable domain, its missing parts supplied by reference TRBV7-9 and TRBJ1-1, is DTGVSQNPRHKITKRGQNVTFRCDPISEHNRLYWYRQTLGQGPEFLTYFQNEAQLEKSRLLSDRFSAERPKGSFSTLEIQRTEQGDSAMYLCASSWGLGDTEAFFGQGTRLTVV.